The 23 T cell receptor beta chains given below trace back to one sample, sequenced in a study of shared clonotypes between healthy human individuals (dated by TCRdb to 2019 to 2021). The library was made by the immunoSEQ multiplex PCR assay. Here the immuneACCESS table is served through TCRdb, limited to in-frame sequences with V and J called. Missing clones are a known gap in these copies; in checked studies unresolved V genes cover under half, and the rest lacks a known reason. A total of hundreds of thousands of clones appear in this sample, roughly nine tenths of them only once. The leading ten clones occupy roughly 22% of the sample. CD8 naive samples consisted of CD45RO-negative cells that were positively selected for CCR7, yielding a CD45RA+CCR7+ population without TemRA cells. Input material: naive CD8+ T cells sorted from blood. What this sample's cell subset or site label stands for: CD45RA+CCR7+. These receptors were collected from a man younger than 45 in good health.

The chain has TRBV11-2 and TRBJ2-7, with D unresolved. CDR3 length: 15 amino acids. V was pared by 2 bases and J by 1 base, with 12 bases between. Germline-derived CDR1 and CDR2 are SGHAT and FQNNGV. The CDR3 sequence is CASSLIGPGSYEQYF. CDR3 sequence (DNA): TGTGCCAGCAGCTTAATAGGTCCAGGTTCCTACGAGCAGTACTTC.

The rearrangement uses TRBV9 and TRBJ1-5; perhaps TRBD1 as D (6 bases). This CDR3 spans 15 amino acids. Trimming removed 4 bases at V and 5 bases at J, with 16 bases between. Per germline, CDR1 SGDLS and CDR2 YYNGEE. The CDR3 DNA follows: TGTGCCAGCAGCCCCAGGGGTGGGTCTCATCAGCCCCAGCATTTT. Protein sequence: CASSPRGGSHQPQHF.

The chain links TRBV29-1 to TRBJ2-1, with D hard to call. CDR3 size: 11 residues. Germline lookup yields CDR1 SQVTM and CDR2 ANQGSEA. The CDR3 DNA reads TGCAGTATCGAAAAGGAAATAGGGCAGTTCTTC. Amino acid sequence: CSIEKEIGQFF.

The DNA for the CDR3 is TGTGCCAGCAGCCCAACCGTTCTCGGCCCCCCGGGAGAGAATGAGCAGTTCTTC. Amino acids: CASSPTVLGPPGENEQFF. The chain joins TRBV7-8 to TRBJ2-1; D may be TRBD2 (6 bases). CDR1 is SGHVS and CDR2 is FQNEAQ in the germline V gene. Trimming stripped 5 bases from V and 7 bases from J, with 27 bases between. The CDR3 runs to 18 residues.

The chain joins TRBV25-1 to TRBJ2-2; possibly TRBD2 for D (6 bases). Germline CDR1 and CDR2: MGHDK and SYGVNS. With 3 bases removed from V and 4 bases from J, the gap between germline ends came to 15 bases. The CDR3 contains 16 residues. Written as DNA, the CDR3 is TGTGCCAGCAGTGAGGAGGGCCGGCATGGCACCGGGGAGCTGTTTTTT. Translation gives CASSEEGRHGTGELFF. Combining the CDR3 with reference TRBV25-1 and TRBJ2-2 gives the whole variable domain EADIYQTPRYLVIGTGKKITLECSQTMGHDKMYWYQQDPGMELHLIHYSYGVNSTEKGDLSSESTVSRIRTEHFPLTLESARPSHTSQYLCASSEEGRHGTGELFFGEGSRLTVL.

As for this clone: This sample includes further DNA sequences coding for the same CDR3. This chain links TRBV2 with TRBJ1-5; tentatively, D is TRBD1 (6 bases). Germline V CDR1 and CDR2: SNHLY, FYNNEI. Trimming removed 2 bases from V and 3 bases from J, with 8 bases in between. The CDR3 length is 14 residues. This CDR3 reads CASSERGSNQPQHF. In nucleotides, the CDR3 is TGTGCCAGCAGTGAAAGGGGGTCCAATCAGCCCCAGCATTTT.

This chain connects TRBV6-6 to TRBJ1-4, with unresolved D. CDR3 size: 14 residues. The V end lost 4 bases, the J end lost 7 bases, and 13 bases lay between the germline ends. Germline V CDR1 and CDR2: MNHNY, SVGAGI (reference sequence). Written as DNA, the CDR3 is TGTGCCAGCAGTTTTCTGCGTCGTGGTGAAAAACTGTTTTTT. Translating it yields CASSFLRRGEKLFF.

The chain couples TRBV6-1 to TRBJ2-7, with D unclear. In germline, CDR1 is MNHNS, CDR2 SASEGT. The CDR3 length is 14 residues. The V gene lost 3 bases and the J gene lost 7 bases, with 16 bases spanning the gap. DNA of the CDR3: TGTGCCAGCAGTGAGGAGCGTCGCCCCCTGGAGCAGTACTTC. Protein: CASSEERRPLEQYF.

In nucleotides, the CDR3 is TGTGCCAGCAGTTTAAGAGCGTACAATGAGCAGTTCTTC. Amino acid sequence: CASSLRAYNEQFF. The chain carries TRBV28 and TRBJ2-1; D not certain. CDR1 and CDR2 from the germline V gene are MDHEN and SYDVKM. V was shortened by 2 bases and J by 4 bases, with 6 bases between the two germline ends. The CDR3 is 13 residues long.

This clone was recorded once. DNA of the CDR3: TGTGCCAGCAGTTGGGCCAACTACTACAATGAGCAGTTCTTC. It codes for CASSWANYYNEQFF. This chain links TRBV27 with TRBJ2-1; D not resolved. Germline V gives CDR1 MNHEY, CDR2 SMNVEV (reference sequence). There are 14 residues in the CDR3. The V end was cut by 4 bases, the J end by 3 bases, with 10 bases between.

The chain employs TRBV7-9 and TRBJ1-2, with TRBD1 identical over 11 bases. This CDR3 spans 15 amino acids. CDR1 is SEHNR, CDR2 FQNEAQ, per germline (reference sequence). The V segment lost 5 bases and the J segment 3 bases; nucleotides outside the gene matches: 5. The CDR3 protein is CASSPGQGAYYGYTF. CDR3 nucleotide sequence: TGTGCCAGCAGCCCTGGACAGGGGGCTTACTATGGCTACACCTTC.

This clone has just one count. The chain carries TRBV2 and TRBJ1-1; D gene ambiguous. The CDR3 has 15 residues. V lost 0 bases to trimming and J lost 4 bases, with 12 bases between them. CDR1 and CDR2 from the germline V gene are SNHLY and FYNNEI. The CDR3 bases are TGTGCCAGCAGTGAAGCCCCAACCCCCTCCACTGAAGCTTTCTTT. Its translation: CASSEAPTPSTEAFF.

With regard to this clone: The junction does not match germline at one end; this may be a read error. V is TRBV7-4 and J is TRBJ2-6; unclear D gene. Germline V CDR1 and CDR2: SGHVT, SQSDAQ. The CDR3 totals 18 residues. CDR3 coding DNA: TGTGCTAGCAGCAGTAATTCAAGCTCACAAAGTCGGGCCAACGTCCTGACTTTC. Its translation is CASSSNSSSQSRANVLTF.

DNA for the CDR3: TGTGCCACACTGGGACAGCTAACCTACGAGCAGTACTTC. Its protein is CATLGQLTYEQYF. The genes are TRBV28 and TRBJ2-7, with 7 bases identical to TRBD1. In germline, CDR1 is MDHEN, CDR2 SYDVKM. The CDR3 covers 13 residues. V shed 10 bases, J shed 2 bases, and the junction held 8 bases outside the gene matches.

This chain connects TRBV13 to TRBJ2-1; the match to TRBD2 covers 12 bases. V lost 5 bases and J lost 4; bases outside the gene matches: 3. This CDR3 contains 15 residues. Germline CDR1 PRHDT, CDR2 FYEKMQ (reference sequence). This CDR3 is CASSPSGRGYNEQFF. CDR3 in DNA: TGTGCCAGCAGCCCTAGCGGGAGGGGGTACAATGAGCAGTTCTTC.

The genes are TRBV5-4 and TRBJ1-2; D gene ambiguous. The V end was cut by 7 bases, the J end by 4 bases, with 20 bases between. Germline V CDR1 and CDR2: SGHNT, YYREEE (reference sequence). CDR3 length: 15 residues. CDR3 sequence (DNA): TGTGCCAGCCCGAGCACCGTAGGAAAGACCTATGGCTACACCTTC. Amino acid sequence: CASPSTVGKTYGYTF. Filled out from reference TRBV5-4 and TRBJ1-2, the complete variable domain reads ETGVTQSPTHLIKTRGQQVTLRCSSQSGHNTVSWYQQALGQGPQFIFQYYREEENGRGNFPPRFSGLQFPNYSSELNVNALELDDSALYLCASPSTVGKTYGYTFGSGTRLTVV.

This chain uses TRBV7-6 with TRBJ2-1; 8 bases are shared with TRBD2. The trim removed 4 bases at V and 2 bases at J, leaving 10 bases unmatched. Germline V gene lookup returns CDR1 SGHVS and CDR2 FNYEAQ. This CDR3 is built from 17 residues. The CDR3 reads CASSSRPGGRTYNEQFF. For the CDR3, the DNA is TGTGCCAGCAGCTCCCGGCCTGGCGGGAGGACCTACAATGAGCAGTTCTTC.

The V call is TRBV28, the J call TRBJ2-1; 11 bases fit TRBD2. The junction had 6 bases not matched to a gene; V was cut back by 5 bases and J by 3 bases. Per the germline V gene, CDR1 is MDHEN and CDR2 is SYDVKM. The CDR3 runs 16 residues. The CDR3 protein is CASSTPGTSGYNEQFF. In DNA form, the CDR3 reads TGTGCCAGCAGTACCCCCGGGACTAGCGGCTACAATGAGCAGTTCTTC.

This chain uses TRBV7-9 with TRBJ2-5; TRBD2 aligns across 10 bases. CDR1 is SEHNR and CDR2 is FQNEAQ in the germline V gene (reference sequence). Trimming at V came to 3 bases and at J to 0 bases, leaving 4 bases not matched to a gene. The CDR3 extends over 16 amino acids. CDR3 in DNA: TGTGCCAGCAGCTTTTTCCTAGCGGGAGACCAAGAGACCCAGTACTTC. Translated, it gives CASSFFLAGDQETQYF. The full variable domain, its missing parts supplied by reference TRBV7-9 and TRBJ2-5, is DTGVSQNPRHKITKRGQNVTFRCDPISEHNRLYWYRQTLGQGPEFLTYFQNEAQLEKSRLLSDRFSAERPKGSFSTLEIQRTEQGDSAMYLCASSFFLAGDQETQYFGPGTRLLVL.

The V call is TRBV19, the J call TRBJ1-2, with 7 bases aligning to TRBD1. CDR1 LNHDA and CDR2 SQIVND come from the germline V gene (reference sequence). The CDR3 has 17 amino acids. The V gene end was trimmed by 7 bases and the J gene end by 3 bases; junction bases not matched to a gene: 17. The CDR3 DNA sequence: TGTGCCAGTAACCCTCGGGGCAGGGGGGTTCCGGACTATGGCTACACCTTC. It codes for CASNPRGRGVPDYGYTF.

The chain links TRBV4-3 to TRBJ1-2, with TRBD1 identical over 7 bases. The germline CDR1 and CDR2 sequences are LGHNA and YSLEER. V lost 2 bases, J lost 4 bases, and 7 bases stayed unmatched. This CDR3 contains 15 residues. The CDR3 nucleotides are TGCGCCAGCAGCCAAAATCGGGACAGCTTCTATGGCTACACCTTC. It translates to CASSQNRDSFYGYTF.

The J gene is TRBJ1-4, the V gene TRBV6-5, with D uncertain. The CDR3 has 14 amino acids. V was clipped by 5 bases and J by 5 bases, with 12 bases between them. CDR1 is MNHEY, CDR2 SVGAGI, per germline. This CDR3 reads CASSPVHENEKLFF. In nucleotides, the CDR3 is TGTGCCAGCAGTCCTGTGCATGAGAATGAAAAACTGTTTTTT.

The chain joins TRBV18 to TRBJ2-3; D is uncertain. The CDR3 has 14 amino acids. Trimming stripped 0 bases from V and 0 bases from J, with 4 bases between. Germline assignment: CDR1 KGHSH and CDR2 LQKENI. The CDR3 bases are TGTGCCAGCTCACCACCGTCTAGCACAGATACGCAGTATTTT. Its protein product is CASSPPSSTDTQYF.